This T cell receptor beta chain was recorded in a study of blood T cell repertoires in COVID-19. TCRdb's copy holds only in-frame clones and misses some; the assay was immunoSEQ multiplex PCR. The sample contains under 200,000 clones, 90% of which appear only once. Germline values: CDR1 MDHEN, CDR2 SYDVKM. The CDR3 extends over 16 amino acids. Trimming took off 5 bases at V and 5 bases at J, with 21 bases between the two ends. The sequence derives from a man aged 45-60 years with acute or convalescent COVID-19. Sequencing was done on a sample of peripheral blood. The rearrangement links TRBV28 to TRBJ1-1, with D perhaps TRBD1 (5 bases). CDR3 sequence reads: CASSPGVGEVETEAFF. The CDR3 DNA reads TGTGCCAGCAGTCCCGGAGTGGGGGAGGTAGAGACTGAAGCTTTCTTT. Full variable domain (missing parts from reference TRBV28 and TRBJ1-1): DVKVTQSSRYLVKRTGEKVFLECVQDMDHENMFWYRQDPGLGLRLIYFSYDVKMKEKGDIPEGYSVSREKKERFSLILESASTNQTSMYLCASSPGVGEVETEAFFGQGTRLTVV.